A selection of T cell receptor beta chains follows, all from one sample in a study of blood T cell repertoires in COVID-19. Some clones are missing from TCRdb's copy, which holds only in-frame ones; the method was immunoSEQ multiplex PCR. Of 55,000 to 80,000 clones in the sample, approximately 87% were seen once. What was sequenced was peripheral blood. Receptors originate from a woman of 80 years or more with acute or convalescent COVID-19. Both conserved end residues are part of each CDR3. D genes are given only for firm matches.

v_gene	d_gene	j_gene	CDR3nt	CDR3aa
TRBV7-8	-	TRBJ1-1	TGTGCCAGCAGCTTAGGAGCGGAGATGAACACTGAAGCTTTCTTT	CASSLGAEMNTEAFF
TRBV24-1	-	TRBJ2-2	TGTGCCACCAGTGTCGGAGGCGCAGCGAACACCGGGGAGCTGTTTTTT	CATSVGGAANTGELFF
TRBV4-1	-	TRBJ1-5	TGCGCCAGCAGCCAACTTGACAGCGGGGATCAGCCCCAGCATTTT	CASSQLDSGDQPQHF
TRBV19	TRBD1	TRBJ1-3	TGTGCCAGTATACAGGGGCGCTCTGGAAACACCATATATTTT	CASIQGRSGNTIYF
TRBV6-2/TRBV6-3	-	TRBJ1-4	TGTGCCAGCAGTTATCTCCGGAGGCCTGCCAGGGGTGAAAAACTGTTTTTT	CASSYLRRPARGEKLFF
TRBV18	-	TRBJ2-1	TGTGCCAGCTCACCAAGGACTGTAGATGAGCAGTTCTTC	CASSPRTVDEQFF
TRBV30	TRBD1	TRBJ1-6	TGTGCCTGGAGGCCGCGTCCGGGACAGGGGTCCTATAATTCACCCCTCCACTTT	CAWRPRPGQGSYNSPLHF
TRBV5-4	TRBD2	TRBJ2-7	TGTGCCAGCAGCGGAGGGACTAGCGTTCCTTACGAGCAGTACTTC	CASSGGTSVPYEQYF
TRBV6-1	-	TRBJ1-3	TGTGCCAGCAGTGAAGCTAACAGGGCATCTGGAAACACCATATATTTT	CASSEANRASGNTIYF
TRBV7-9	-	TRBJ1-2	TGTGCCAGCCTCGCCGTAGGAGGACTTAACTATGGCTACACCTTC	CASLAVGGLNYGYTF
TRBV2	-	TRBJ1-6	TGTGCCAGCAGTGGTCCCATGAATTCACCCCTCCACTTT	CASSGPMNSPLHF